The 19 T cell receptor beta chains presented below share a single source sample, sequenced in a study of CD8+ T cells in alopecia areata. Once RNA had been extracted, it was reverse transcribed into cDNA to act as the sequencing template. Data came from immunoSEQ multiplex PCR; TCRdb stores just in-frame clones and leaves some out. The data contain 45,000 to 70,000 clones, 90% to 97% of them singletons. Sample: CD8+ T cells sorted from blood, taken at week 0. All receptors come from a human donor with alopecia areata.

This clone was observed a handful of times. The chain links TRBV4-3 to TRBJ1-1, with 10 nucleotides matching TRBD1. This CDR3 is built from 17 residues. V shed 2 bases, J shed 1 base, and the junction held 7 bases outside the gene matches. Germline CDR1 is LGHNA and CDR2 is YSLEER. CDR3 sequence reads: CASSQLIGDRGNTEAFF. For the CDR3, the DNA is TGCGCCAGCAGCCAACTCATAGGGGACAGGGGGAACACTGAAGCTTTCTTT.

CDR3 nucleotides: TGTGCCAGCAGCTTAGGGACGGCTTCGCCCCTCCACTTT. Translating it yields CASSLGTASPLHF. The chain uses TRBV7-6 and TRBJ1-6; no firm D call. The CDR3 runs 13 residues. V gave up 1 base and J gave up 13 bases, with 11 bases separating them. CDR1 and CDR2 from the germline V gene are SGHVS and FNYEAQ.

V gene TRBV4-2 combines with J gene TRBJ2-7; TRBD2 might be the D (6 bases). Trimming took off 4 bases at V and 3 bases at J, with 19 bases between the two ends. Germline values: CDR1 LGHNA, CDR2 YNFKEQ. This CDR3 has 16 residues. The CDR3: CASSREEGGGYYEQYF. CDR3 DNA sequence: TGTGCCAGCAGCCGAGAAGAGGGAGGAGGCTACTACGAGCAGTACTTC.

This chain uses TRBV29-1 with TRBJ2-1; D unresolved. From germline, CDR1 is SQVTM and CDR2 ANQGSEA. The V end lost 6 bases, the J end lost 3 bases, and 15 bases lay between the germline ends. The length of the CDR3 is 14 residues. Here the CDR3 reads CSVASLDIYNEQFF. In nucleotides, the CDR3 is TGCAGCGTGGCCTCGTTGGATATCTACAATGAGCAGTTCTTC.

The rearrangement joins TRBV9 to TRBJ1-5, with TRBD1 as a possible D gene (6 bases). Between the trimmed V and J ends, which lost 9 bases and 4 bases, there was a span of 11 bases. Germline V gene data show CDR1 as SGDLS and CDR2 as YYNGEE. The CDR3 length is 12 residues. The CDR3 DNA reads as TGTGCCACACAGGGAGGTAATCAGCCCCAGCATTTT. Protein: CATQGGNQPQHF.

V gene TRBV7-2 combines with J gene TRBJ2-3; no firm D call. CDR1 SGHTA and CDR2 FQGNSA come from the germline V gene. V was pared by 1 base and J by 3 bases, with 5 bases between. The CDR3 length is 13 residues. The CDR3 protein is CASSLGRTDTQYF. The CDR3 DNA is TGTGCCAGCAGCTTAGGCCGGACAGATACGCAGTATTTT.

The V gene is TRBV5-1, the J gene TRBJ2-2; no clear D gene. V was clipped by 2 bases and J by 0 bases, with 11 bases between them. Germline CDR1 SGHRS, CDR2 YFSETQ. This CDR3 is built from 16 residues. CDR3 DNA: TGCGCCAGCAGCTTCAGACAACCCGCGAACACCGGGGAGCTGTTTTTT. Its protein product is CASSFRQPANTGELFF.

The chain is built from TRBV6-1 and TRBJ2-7; D unclear. Trimming stripped 2 bases from V and 3 bases from J, with 8 bases between. Germline-derived CDR1 and CDR2 are MNHNS and SASEGT. This CDR3 has 13 residues. The CDR3 DNA reads TGTGCCAGCAGTGAACGGTGGAGCTACGAGCAGTACTTC. The encoded protein is CASSERWSYEQYF.

The gene calls are TRBV2 and TRBJ2-5; 8 nucleotides align to TRBD1. The germline V gene has CDR1 SNHLY and CDR2 FYNNEI. The CDR3 length is 12 residues. Trimming removed 10 bases from V and 3 bases from J; junction bases left unmatched: 4. CDR3: CANSDREETQYF. CDR3 DNA: TGTGCCAACTCGGACAGGGAAGAGACCCAGTACTTC.

This chain joins TRBV4-1 and TRBJ2-1, with 8 positions matching TRBD2. Looked up from germline, CDR1 is MGHRA and CDR2 is YSYEKL. Trimming cost V 4 bases and J 6 bases; bases outside gene matches: 5. The CDR3 loop spans 14 amino acids. CDR3 DNA sequence: TGCGCCAGCAGCCCGACTAGCGCGGGCAATGAGCAGTTCTTC. Its translation is CASSPTSAGNEQFF.

V and J are TRBV4-3 and TRBJ2-1; D possibly matches TRBD1 or TRBD2 (5 bases each). Germline V lookup: CDR1 LGHNA, CDR2 YSLEER. The ends were cut back, 6 bases at V and 4 bases at J, with 16 bases in the middle. CDR3 length equals 15 residues. CDR3 amino acids: CASSLTRGSYNEQFF. The CDR3 nucleotides are TGCGCCAGCAGTCTTACGAGGGGATCATACAATGAGCAGTTCTTC.

The chain recombines TRBV7-2 with TRBJ2-1; maybe TRBD1 (6 bases). The length of the CDR3 is 17 residues. The ends were cut back, 0 bases at V and 2 bases at J, with 14 bases in the middle. Germline CDR1 is SGHTA and CDR2 is FQGNSA. As DNA, the CDR3 is TGTGCCAGCAGCTTAGCGGTTGGACAGTATACCTACAATGAGCAGTTCTTC. As protein: CASSLAVGQYTYNEQFF.

The chain couples TRBV9 to TRBJ2-1; TRBD1 is a possible D gene (5 bases). The CDR3 is made up of 15 amino acids. The germline CDR1 and CDR2 sequences are SGDLS and YYNGEE. V dropped 3 bases and J dropped 7 bases, with 17 bases sitting between them. The CDR3 DNA reads TGTGCCAGCAGCGGATCAGGGATGAAGGGGAATGAGCAGTTCTTC. Residues: CASSGSGMKGNEQFF.

CDR3 bases: TGTGCCAGCAGCTTAGTTGTTTGGACAGGGGGCCGCGGAACAGATACGCAGTATTTT. This sequence encodes CASSLVVWTGGRGTDTQYF. V gene TRBV11-2 combines with J gene TRBJ2-3, with 11 bases fitting TRBD1. CDR1 SGHAT and CDR2 FQNNGV come from the germline V gene. J gave up 3 bases and V 1 base, and 12 bases lay outside the gene matches. The CDR3 is 19 amino acids.

The gene calls are TRBV9 and TRBJ2-3; 8 nucleotides align to TRBD1. Per germline, CDR1 SGDLS and CDR2 YYNGEE. Trimming at V came to 4 bases and at J to 5 bases, leaving 6 bases not matched to a gene. This CDR3 is built from 14 residues. The CDR3 loop is CASSILDRVDTQYF. The CDR3 DNA is TGTGCCAGCAGCATCCTGGACAGGGTAGATACGCAGTATTTT.

This rearrangement joins TRBV29-1 to TRBJ2-7; 9 nucleotides line up with TRBD1. The CDR3 runs to 15 residues. Germline V gene lookup returns CDR1 SQVTM and CDR2 ANQGSEA. V lost 1 base, J lost 4 bases, and 8 bases stayed unmatched. The CDR3 sequence is CSVEVTGGAAYEQYF. For the CDR3, the DNA is TGCAGCGTTGAAGTAACAGGGGGCGCCGCGTACGAGCAGTACTTC.

The chain carries TRBV7-2 and TRBJ2-3, with 11 bases matching TRBD2. The germline V gene has CDR1 SGHTA and CDR2 FQGNSA. This CDR3 has 17 amino acids. J gave up 0 bases and V 3 bases, and 5 bases lay outside the gene matches. The CDR3 DNA is TGTGCCAGCAGCTTTAGCGGGGGGGCCCCTAGCACAGATACGCAGTATTTT. Translating it yields CASSFSGGAPSTDTQYF. The entire variable domain, with the rest obtained from reference TRBV7-2 and TRBJ2-3, is as follows: GAGVSQSPSNKVTEKGKDVELRCDPISGHTALYWYRQSLGQGLEFLIYFQGNSAPDKSGLPSDRFSAERTGGSVSTLTIQRTQQEDSAVYLCASSFSGGAPSTDTQYFGPGTRLTVL.

The chain carries TRBV13 and TRBJ2-5, with 9 bases fitting TRBD2. The V gene end was trimmed by 5 bases and the J gene end by 1 base; junction bases not matched to a gene: 11. In germline, CDR1 is PRHDT, CDR2 FYEKMQ (reference sequence). CDR3 length equals 17 residues. CDR3 protein: CASSRRFSGGSQETQYF. The CDR3 DNA sequence: TGTGCCAGCAGCCGAAGGTTTAGCGGGGGCTCCCAAGAGACCCAGTACTTC. Supplemented by reference TRBV13 and TRBJ2-5, the full variable domain reads AAGVIQSPRHLIKEKRETATLKCYPIPRHDTVYWYQQGPGQDPQFLISFYEKMQSDKGSIPDRFSAQQFSDYHSELNMSSLELGDSALYFCASSRRFSGGSQETQYFGPGTRLLVL.

The rearrangement links TRBV29-1 to TRBJ1-1, with 7 nucleotides matching TRBD1. V was clipped by 7 bases and J by 2 bases; unmatched bases: 4. The CDR3 loop spans 12 amino acids. Germline CDR1 reads SQVTM; CDR2 reads ANQGSEA. DNA of the CDR3: TGCAGCGCCTGGGACAGCAACACTGAAGCTTTCTTT. The encoded protein is CSAWDSNTEAFF. Together with reference TRBV29-1 and TRBJ1-1, the CDR3 gives the full variable domain: SAVISQKPSRDICQRGTSLTIQCQVDSQVTMMFWYRQQPGQSLTLIATANQGSEATYESGFVIDKFPISRPNLTFSTLTVSNMSPEDSSIYLCSAWDSNTEAFFGQGTRLTVV.